This TCR beta chain was captured by sequencing in a study of blood T cell repertoires in COVID-19. Study at large: Spain, Italy and the United States supplied samples that represented acute and convalescent COVID-19.

Each participant's cohort was designated according to participant-reported clinical history. TCRdb keeps only in-frame clones here, not all; method: immunoSEQ multiplex PCR. The table shows 270,000 or so clones, with roughly 85% occurring only once. CDR1 is SGHAT and CDR2 is FQNNGV in the germline V gene. V lost 5 bases to trimming and J lost 3 bases, with 19 bases between them. The CDR3 runs to 16 residues. The chain is built from TRBV11-2 and TRBJ1-1; no clear D gene. The receptor comes from a woman aged 45-59 years who had been exposed to COVID-19. The sample taken for sequencing was PBMCs or T cells enriched from blood (not recorded which). The CDR3 nucleotides are TGTGCCAGCAGCCCCGGACGCTCAACCGGGGACACTGAAGCTTTCTTT. Translated: CASSPGRSTGDTEAFF.